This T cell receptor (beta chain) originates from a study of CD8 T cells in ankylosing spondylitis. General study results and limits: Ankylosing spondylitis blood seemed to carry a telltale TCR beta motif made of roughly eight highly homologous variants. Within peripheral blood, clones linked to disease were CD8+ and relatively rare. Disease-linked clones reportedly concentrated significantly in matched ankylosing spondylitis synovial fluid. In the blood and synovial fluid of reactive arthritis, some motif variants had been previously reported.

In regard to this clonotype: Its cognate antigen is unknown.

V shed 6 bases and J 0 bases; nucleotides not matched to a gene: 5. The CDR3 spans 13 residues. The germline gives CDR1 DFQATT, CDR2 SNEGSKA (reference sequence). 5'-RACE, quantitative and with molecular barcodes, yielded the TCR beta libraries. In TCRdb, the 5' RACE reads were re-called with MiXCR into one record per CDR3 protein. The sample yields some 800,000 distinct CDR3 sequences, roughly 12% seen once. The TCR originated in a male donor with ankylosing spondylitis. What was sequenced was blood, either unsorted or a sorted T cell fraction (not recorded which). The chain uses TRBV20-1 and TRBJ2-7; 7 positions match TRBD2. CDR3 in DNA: TGCAGTGCCGCCAGCGGGAACTCCTACGAGCAGTACTTC. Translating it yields CSAASGNSYEQYF.